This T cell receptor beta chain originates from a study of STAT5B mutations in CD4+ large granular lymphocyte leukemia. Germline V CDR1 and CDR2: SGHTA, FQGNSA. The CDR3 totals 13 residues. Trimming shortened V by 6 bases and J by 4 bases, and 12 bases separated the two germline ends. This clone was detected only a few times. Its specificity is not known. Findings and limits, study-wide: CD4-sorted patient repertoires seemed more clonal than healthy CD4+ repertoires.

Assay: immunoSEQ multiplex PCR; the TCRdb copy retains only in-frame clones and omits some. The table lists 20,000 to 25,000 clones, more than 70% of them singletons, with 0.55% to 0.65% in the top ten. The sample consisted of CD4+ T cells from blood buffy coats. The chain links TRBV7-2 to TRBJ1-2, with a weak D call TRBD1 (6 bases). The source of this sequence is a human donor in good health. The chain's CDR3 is CASRNTGIYGYTF. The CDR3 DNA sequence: TGTGCCAGCAGGAATACAGGGATCTATGGCTACACCTTC.